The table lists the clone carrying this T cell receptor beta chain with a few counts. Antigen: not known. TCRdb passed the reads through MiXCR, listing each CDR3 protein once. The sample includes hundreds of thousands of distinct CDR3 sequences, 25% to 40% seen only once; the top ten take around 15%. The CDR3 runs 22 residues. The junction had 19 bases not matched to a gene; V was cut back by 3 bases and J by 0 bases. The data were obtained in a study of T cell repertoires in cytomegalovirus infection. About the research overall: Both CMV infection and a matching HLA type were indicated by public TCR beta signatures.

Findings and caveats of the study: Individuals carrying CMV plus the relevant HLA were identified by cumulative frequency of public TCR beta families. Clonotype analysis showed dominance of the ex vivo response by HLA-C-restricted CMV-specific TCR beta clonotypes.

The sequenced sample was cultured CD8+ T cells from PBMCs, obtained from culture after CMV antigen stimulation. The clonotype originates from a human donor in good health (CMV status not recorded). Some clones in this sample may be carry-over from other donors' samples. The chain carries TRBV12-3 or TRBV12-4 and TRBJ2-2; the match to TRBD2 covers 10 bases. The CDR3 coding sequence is TGTGCCAGCAGTTTTCTGCAGGGGGCAACCCTAGCGGGGGAGGCGAACACCGGGGAGCTGTTTTTT. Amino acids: CASSFLQGATLAGEANTGELFF.